Included here is one TCR beta chain sequence, with context. Antigen unknown. Germline V gene sequence: CDR1 SGHAT, CDR2 FQDESV (reference sequence). The CDR3 spans 14 residues. The V and J ends lost 5 bases and 3 bases, in that order; junction bases with no gene match: 6. Researchers ran the PCR with 60 Vbeta and 13 Jbeta primers. The repertoire was sequenced with immunoSEQ multiplex PCR; TCRdb's copy has only in-frame clones and lacks some. The sample shows some 99,000 clones, under 75% of them seen only once. This entry belongs to a study of cytomegalovirus exposure and HLA in healthy donors. Study background: An analysis done earlier identified more than 100 million unique TCR beta sequences from roughly 190 million T cells. Study-wide findings and caveats: As a later analysis revealed, the rate of TCR association differed by HLA locus, with DRB1 most and HLA-C fewest. Earlier analysis looked at TCR beta V segments, and most were productive about 87% or about 30% of the time.

The sample consisted of PBMCs. The TCR was taken from a female donor in good health and CMV-seronegative. The chain carries TRBV11-1 and TRBJ2-7; TRBD2 agrees at 8 bases. CDR3 nucleotide sequence: TGTGCCAGCAGCCCGGAGAGCGGGGGCTACGAGCAGTACTTC. Its translation: CASSPESGGYEQYF.